The 14 T cell receptor beta chains below all came from one sample that was sequenced in a study of PD-L1 blockade in urothelial cancer. Time point in this sample: peripheral blood 6 weeks after treatment start. The protocol was immunoSEQ multiplex PCR, while the TCRdb copy is restricted to in-frame clones and leaves out a portion. The table lists approximately 91,000 clones, approximately 82% of them singletons, with around 8% in the top ten. The source material was PBMCs, sampled around atezolizumab (anti-PD-L1) treatment. Receptors were obtained from a man in his 70s with urothelial cancer.

The gene calls are TRBV18 and TRBJ2-5, with 8 bases matching TRBD1. In germline, CDR1 is KGHSH, CDR2 LQKENI. This CDR3 has 15 amino acids. V trimming: 3 bases; J trimming: 5 bases; junction bases outside the gene matches: 8. CDR3 coding DNA: TGTGCCAGCTCACCTCGCCCGACAGGGGTGGAGACCCAGTACTTC. Translation: CASSPRPTGVETQYF. The full variable domain, rest sourced from reference TRBV18 and TRBJ2-5, is NAGVMQNPRHLVRRRGQEARLRCSPMKGHSHVYWYRQLPEEGLKFMVYLQKENIIDESGMPKERFSAEFPKEGPSILRIQQVVRGDSAAYFCASSPRPTGVETQYFGPGTRLLVL.

The chain recombines TRBV19 with TRBJ2-2, with D possibly matching TRBD1 (6 bases). The CDR3 extends over 14 amino acids. The V gene's germline CDR1 is LNHDA and CDR2 SQIVND (reference sequence). Trimming shortened V by 3 bases and J by 5 bases, and 10 bases separated the two germline ends. CDR3 region: CASSMRQATGELFF. In DNA form, the CDR3 reads TGTGCCAGTAGTATGAGACAGGCGACCGGGGAGCTGTTTTTT. The variable domain in full, with the rest retrieved from reference TRBV19 and TRBJ2-2, is DGGITQSPKYLFRKEGQNVTLSCEQNLNHDAMYWYRQDPGQGLRLIYYSQIVNDFQKGDIAEGYSVSREKKESFPLTVTSAQKNPTAFYLCASSMRQATGELFFGEGSRLTVL.

The chain couples TRBV2 to TRBJ1-3; D is possibly TRBD1 (5 bases). Between the trimmed V and J ends, which lost 5 bases and 3 bases, there was a span of 11 bases. There are 14 residues in the CDR3. CDR1 is SNHLY, CDR2 FYNNEI, per germline. The CDR3 nucleotides read TGTGCCAGCAGTCGACTAGACAGTGGAAACACCATATATTTT. Its protein is CASSRLDSGNTIYF.

The rearrangement links TRBV9 to TRBJ2-7; D unresolved. Trimming cost V 0 bases and J 0 bases, with 10 bases left between them. The germline V gene has CDR1 SGDLS and CDR2 YYNGEE. This CDR3 has 15 residues. Written as DNA, the CDR3 is TGTGCCAGCAGCGTAGGGAGAACCTCCTCCTACGAGCAGTACTTC. Residues: CASSVGRTSSYEQYF.

The table lists this clone with a few counts. This chain uses TRBV5-1 with TRBJ2-7, with 12 bases lining up with TRBD2. Germline-derived CDR1 and CDR2 are SGHRS and YFSETQ. Germline trimming cut 5 bases from V and 1 base from J; bases unmatched to any gene: 1. This CDR3 is 14 amino acids long. DNA of the CDR3: TGCGCCAGCAGTGGACTAGCGGGGTCCTACGAGCAGTACTTC. It is translated as CASSGLAGSYEQYF.

The chain employs TRBV11-3 and TRBJ2-5, with 8 bases fitting TRBD2. CDR1 is SGHNT and CDR2 is YENEEA in the germline V gene. The CDR3 contains 13 residues. V gave up 5 bases and J gave up 5 bases; unmatched junction bases: 4. CDR3 protein: CASSQGGGETQYF. CDR3 nucleotides: TGTGCCAGCAGCCAGGGCGGGGGGGAGACCCAGTACTTC.

The gene calls are TRBV6-1 and TRBJ2-7; 10 bases agree with TRBD2. Germline CDR1 reads MNHNS; CDR2 reads SASEGT. The V segment lost 0 bases and the J segment 0 bases; nucleotides outside the gene matches: 11. The CDR3 runs 19 residues. CDR3 sequence: CASSEATGTSVGSSYEQYF. CDR3 DNA sequence: TGTGCCAGCAGTGAAGCGACGGGGACTAGCGTGGGTAGCTCCTACGAGCAGTACTTC.

The rearrangement uses TRBV5-4 and TRBJ1-2; the match to TRBD1 covers 10 bases. After removal of 2 bases from V and 6 bases from J, the junction contained 7 bases not matched to a gene. The CDR3 is 15 amino acids. The germline V gene has CDR1 SGHNT and CDR2 YYREEE (reference sequence). This CDR3 reads CASSLETGGYDGYTF. The CDR3 nucleotides read TGTGCCAGCAGCTTAGAGACAGGGGGCTACGATGGCTACACCTTC.

The chain employs TRBV5-1 and TRBJ2-5, with a tentative D call TRBD1 (5 bases). Germline values: CDR1 SGHRS, CDR2 YFSETQ. With 0 bases removed from V and 3 bases from J, the gap between germline ends came to 12 bases. The length of the CDR3 is 15 residues. CDR3 region: CASSLEWPGKETQYF. The CDR3 DNA follows: TGCGCCAGCAGCTTGGAGTGGCCAGGGAAAGAGACCCAGTACTTC.

The chain carries TRBV30 and TRBJ1-3, with D maybe TRBD1 (6 bases). The CDR3 covers 14 residues. With 5 bases removed from V and 0 bases from J, the gap between germline ends came to 11 bases. CDR1 GTSNPN and CDR2 SVGIG come from the germline V gene (reference sequence). In DNA form, the CDR3 reads TGTGCCTGGGAACAGGGAATCTCTGGAAACACCATATATTTT. It translates to CAWEQGISGNTIYF.

This clone was seen ten or more times. CDR3 region: CASRTGILGEKLFF. The CDR3 coding sequence is TGTGCCAGCAGGACAGGGATCTTGGGGGAAAAACTGTTTTTT. The chain carries TRBV2 and TRBJ1-4; the match to TRBD1 covers 7 bases. The CDR3 length is 14 residues. CDR1 and CDR2 from the germline V gene are SNHLY and FYNNEI. J gave up 8 bases and V 6 bases, and 9 bases lay outside the gene matches.

This clone was found a few times. The chain is built from TRBV5-1 and TRBJ1-2; 8 positions agree with TRBD1. The CDR3 runs 14 residues. V shed 0 bases, J shed 2 bases, and the junction held 0 bases outside the gene matches. The V gene's germline CDR1 is SGHRS and CDR2 YFSETQ. The CDR3 DNA reads as TGCGCCAGCAGCTTGGGACAGGGGAACTATGGCTACACCTTC. This translates into CASSLGQGNYGYTF.

This rearrangement joins TRBV10-1 to TRBJ1-2; 9 bases agree with TRBD1. The V and J ends lost 6 bases and 8 bases, in that order; junction bases with no gene match: 4. This CDR3 is built from 12 residues. Germline CDR1 reads WNHNN; CDR2 reads SYGVQD (reference sequence). CDR3 sequence: CASRGQGHGYTF. The CDR3 DNA follows: TGCGCCAGCAGAGGACAGGGGCACGGCTACACCTTC.

Details on this clone: At one end the junction does not follow the germline gene, possibly because of a read error. In nucleotides, the CDR3 is TGTGCTAGCAGCTTAGAAACAGGGGGCACCGGGGAGCTGTTTTTT. This translates into CASSLETGGTGELFF. The rearrangement uses TRBV7-7 and TRBJ2-2, with 8 bases lining up with TRBD1. Germline-derived CDR1 and CDR2 are SSHAT and FNYEAQ (reference sequence). The CDR3 loop spans 15 amino acids.